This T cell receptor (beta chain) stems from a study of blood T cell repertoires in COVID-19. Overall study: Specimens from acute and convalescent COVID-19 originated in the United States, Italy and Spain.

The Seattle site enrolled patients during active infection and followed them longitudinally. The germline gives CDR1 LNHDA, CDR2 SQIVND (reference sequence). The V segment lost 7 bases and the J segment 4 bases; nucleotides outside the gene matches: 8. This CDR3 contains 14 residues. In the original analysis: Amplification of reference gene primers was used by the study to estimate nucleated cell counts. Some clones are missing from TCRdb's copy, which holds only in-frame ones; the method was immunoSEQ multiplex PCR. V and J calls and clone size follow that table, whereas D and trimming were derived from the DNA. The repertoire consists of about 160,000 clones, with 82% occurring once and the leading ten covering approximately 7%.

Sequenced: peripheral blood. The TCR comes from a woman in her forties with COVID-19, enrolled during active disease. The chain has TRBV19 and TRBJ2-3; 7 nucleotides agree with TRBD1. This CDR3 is CASTVGQFPDTQYF. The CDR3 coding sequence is TGTGCCAGTACAGTGGGACAGTTCCCAGATACGCAGTATTTT.